The rows below give T cell receptor beta chains drawn from one sample of a study of vaccination and CD4 T cells after COVID-19. TCRdb re-analysed the PCR reads in MiXCR, keeping a single row per CDR3 protein. The data hold roughly 9,900 distinct CDR3 sequences, with about 54% observed a single time. No antigen is known for these receptors. Material for sequencing was CD4+ T cells from blood, cultured in vitro. The receptor source for this set is a human donor who had recovered from COVID-19. CDR3s include the opening cysteine and the closing phenylalanine or tryptophan. The order of the fields is J gene, clone size, V gene, D gene, CDR3 protein, CDR3 DNA. The D gene is left open where the match is weak. Where a row states a size, it is once, few, many or the class of an expanded clone; other rows omit it.

j_gene: TRBJ2-1
abundance: -
v_gene: TRBV25-1
d_gene: -
CDR3aa: CASDPQDRPNEQFF
CDR3nt: TGTGCCAGCGATCCTCAAGACAGACCCAATGAGCAGTTCTTC

j_gene: TRBJ1-1
abundance: -
v_gene: TRBV18
d_gene: -
CDR3aa: CASSHRRDNPTEAFF
CDR3nt: TGTGCCAGCTCACACCGCCGGGACAATCCCACTGAAGCTTTCTTT

j_gene: TRBJ2-2
abundance: few
v_gene: TRBV6-1
d_gene: -
CDR3aa: CASRDTNTGELFF
CDR3nt: TGTGCCAGCCGGGACACGAACACCGGGGAGCTGTTTTTT

j_gene: TRBJ1-6
abundance: -
v_gene: TRBV18
d_gene: -
CDR3aa: CASSPGPGKISPLHF
CDR3nt: TGTGCCAGCTCACCAGGGCCAGGGAAGATTTCACCCCTCCACTTT

j_gene: TRBJ2-1
abundance: -
v_gene: TRBV6-5
d_gene: -
CDR3aa: CASSSLDEQFF
CDR3nt: TGTGCCAGCAGTTCTCTGGATGAGCAGTTCTTC

j_gene: TRBJ1-5
abundance: -
v_gene: TRBV20-1
d_gene: -
CDR3aa: CSVSPVAGQPQHF
CDR3nt: TGCAGTGTGTCCCCGGTCGCGGGCCAGCCCCAGCATTTT

j_gene: TRBJ2-3
abundance: -
v_gene: TRBV20-1
d_gene: -
CDR3aa: CSARPRGDTQYF
CDR3nt: TGCAGTGCTAGACCTCGGGGAGATACGCAGTATTTT

j_gene: TRBJ1-5
abundance: few
v_gene: TRBV5-8
d_gene: -
CDR3aa: CASSLAYLTGDNQPQHF
CDR3nt: TGTGCCAGCAGCTTGGCCTACTTGACAGGAGACAATCAGCCCCAGCATTTT

j_gene: TRBJ1-4
abundance: -
v_gene: TRBV27
d_gene: TRBD1
CDR3aa: CASRTDREDEKLFF
CDR3nt: TGTGCCAGCAGGACGGACAGGGAAGATGAAAAACTGTTTTTT

j_gene: TRBJ2-7
abundance: -
v_gene: TRBV12-1
d_gene: -
CDR3aa: CASSRTSGRWDEQYF
CDR3nt: TGTGCCAGCAGCCGGACTAGCGGAAGATGGGACGAGCAGTACTTC

j_gene: TRBJ1-4
abundance: -
v_gene: TRBV6-1
d_gene: TRBD1
CDR3aa: CASSVTGVDEKLFF
CDR3nt: TGTGCCAGCAGTGTTACAGGGGTAGATGAAAAACTGTTTTTT

j_gene: TRBJ2-1
abundance: -
v_gene: TRBV5-6
d_gene: -
CDR3aa: CASSLAPQGEQFF
CDR3nt: TGTGCCAGCAGCTTGGCCCCCCAAGGTGAGCAGTTCTTC

j_gene: TRBJ2-1
abundance: -
v_gene: TRBV10-1
d_gene: TRBD1
CDR3aa: CASSVLGQGAFGNRDEQFF
CDR3nt: TGCGCCAGCAGTGTCCTGGGACAGGGGGCGTTTGGTAATCGGGATGAGCAGTTCTTC

j_gene: TRBJ1-5
abundance: few
v_gene: TRBV29-1
d_gene: TRBD1
CDR3aa: CSVQEQGAGQPQHF
CDR3nt: TGCAGCGTTCAAGAACAGGGGGCAGGCCAGCCCCAGCATTTT

j_gene: TRBJ1-1
abundance: -
v_gene: TRBV5-4
d_gene: -
CDR3aa: CASSLYGAAEAFF
CDR3nt: TGTGCCAGCAGCTTGTACGGGGCGGCTGAAGCTTTCTTT

j_gene: TRBJ1-1
abundance: -
v_gene: TRBV9
d_gene: -
CDR3aa: CASSPRSLLNTEAFF
CDR3nt: TGTGCCAGCAGCCCACGCAGCCTCCTGAACACTGAAGCTTTCTTT

j_gene: TRBJ2-6
abundance: few
v_gene: TRBV7-9
d_gene: -
CDR3aa: CASSPSWSGANVLTF
CDR3nt: TGTGCCAGCAGCCCTAGTTGGTCTGGGGCCAACGTCCTGACTTTC

j_gene: TRBJ2-2
abundance: -
v_gene: TRBV7-8
d_gene: -
CDR3aa: CASSQGGATPTGELFF
CDR3nt: TGTGCCAGCAGCCAGGGGGGGGCTACCCCCACCGGGGAGCTGTTTTTT

j_gene: TRBJ2-3
abundance: -
v_gene: TRBV5-3
d_gene: TRBD1
CDR3aa: CASSLGQGSGTDTQYF
CDR3nt: TGTGCCAGCAGCTTGGGACAGGGTTCTGGCACAGATACGCAGTATTTT

j_gene: TRBJ1-1
abundance: -
v_gene: TRBV4-1
d_gene: -
CDR3aa: CASSQLGTTEAFF
CDR3nt: TGCGCCAGCAGCCAACTGGGCACGACTGAAGCTTTCTTT

j_gene: TRBJ1-5
abundance: -
v_gene: TRBV11-1
d_gene: -
CDR3aa: CASSLYRQSSNQPQHF
CDR3nt: TGTGCCAGCAGCTTATATCGACAAAGTAGCAATCAGCCCCAGCATTTT

j_gene: TRBJ2-5
abundance: -
v_gene: TRBV11-2
d_gene: TRBD1
CDR3aa: CASSPRQGKETQYF
CDR3nt: TGTGCCAGCAGCCCGCGACAGGGAAAAGAGACCCAGTACTTC